This TCR beta chain was sequenced for a study of OX40 agonist ivuxolimab in advanced cancers. General observations from the study: On average, CD8+ T cells had more expanded clones than CD4+. Blood T cells, both CD4+ and CD8+, expanded clonally by week 6 at 0.1 to 3.0 mg/kg.

The germline gives CDR1 LNHDA, CDR2 SQIVND (reference sequence). This CDR3 has 15 amino acids. The V end lost 2 bases, the J end lost 6 bases, and 14 bases lay between the germline ends. Only in-frame clones appear in the TCRdb table, and some are missing; sequencing was by immunoSEQ multiplex PCR. The repertoire includes around 50,000 clones, around nine tenths of them detected once, and around 0.68% sits in the top ten. Of note for this clone: Its antigen is not identified.

V is TRBV19 and J is TRBJ1-5; tentatively, D is TRBD1 (6 bases). This specimen consisted of CD4+ or CD8+ T cells sorted from blood, obtained in a trial of the OX40 agonist ivuxolimab. The receptor's source is an adult with an advanced solid tumor such as melanoma, head and neck, liver or kidney cancer. As DNA, the CDR3 is TGTGCCAGTAGTATAAAGGGGGTGGCGCCTCAGCCCCAGCATTTT. This gives the protein CASSIKGVAPQPQHF.